These 22 T cell receptor beta chains share one sample of origin, sequenced in a study of blood T cell repertoires in COVID-19. Measured with immunoSEQ multiplex PCR; TCRdb has only the in-frame clones, and not every one. The data contain a few hundred thousand clones, nearly 90% of them singletons. The sequenced sample consisted of PBMCs or T cells enriched from blood (not recorded which). The source of these receptors is a woman aged 50 to 65 who had been exposed to COVID-19.

The chain employs TRBV19 and TRBJ2-3; D gene unclear. Germline V lookup: CDR1 LNHDA, CDR2 SQIVND (reference sequence). This CDR3 has 14 residues. V lost 1 base and J 2 bases, leaving 7 bases between the germline ends. In DNA, the CDR3 is TGTGCCAGTAGTATAGCCAGACACACAGATACGCAGTATTTT. It yields the protein CASSIARHTDTQYF. Full variable domain (rest looked up from reference TRBV19 and TRBJ2-3): DGGITQSPKYLFRKEGQNVTLSCEQNLNHDAMYWYRQDPGQGLRLIYYSQIVNDFQKGDIAEGYSVSREKKESFPLTVTSAQKNPTAFYLCASSIARHTDTQYFGPGTRLTVL.

Here the CDR3 DNA reads TGCAGCGTTGATCTCGGGGGATCGGCTAATGAAAAACTGTTTTTT. Amino acid sequence: CSVDLGGSANEKLFF. This chain connects TRBV29-1 to TRBJ1-4; the D gene is possibly TRBD1 (5 bases). Trimming pared 3 bases from V and 3 bases from J, leaving 14 bases between. The CDR3 runs to 15 residues. Germline lookup yields CDR1 SQVTM and CDR2 ANQGSEA.

This clone was seen a few times. The chain employs TRBV15 and TRBJ1-5; tentatively, D is TRBD1 (6 bases). The V gene's germline CDR1 is LNHNV and CDR2 YYDKDF (reference sequence). The CDR3 length is 16 residues. V was shortened by 1 base and J by 4 bases, with 14 bases between the two germline ends. CDR3 loop: CATSRGGGGGNQPQHF. As DNA, the CDR3 is TGTGCCACCAGCAGAGGCGGGGGCGGTGGGAATCAGCCCCAGCATTTT.

As regards this clone: The junction shows a germline mismatch at one end, possibly a read error. The CDR3 DNA sequence: TGTGCTAGCAGCTCTGGACTAGGGAAGAACACCGGGGAGCTGTTTTTT. It translates to CASSSGLGKNTGELFF. The genes are TRBV7-7 and TRBJ2-2, with TRBD2 matching over 7 bases. This CDR3 has 16 residues. Germline CDR1 is SSHAT and CDR2 is FNYEAQ (reference sequence).

The V call is TRBV6-5, the J call TRBJ2-7, with 7 positions matching TRBD1. The CDR3 extends over 14 amino acids. The V gene's germline CDR1 is MNHEY and CDR2 SVGAGI. Trimming cost V 7 bases and J 6 bases; bases outside gene matches: 12. The CDR3 loop reads CASTITGVVREQYF. Written as DNA, the CDR3 is TGTGCCAGCACTATAACAGGGGTTGTGCGCGAGCAGTACTTC.

The chain combines TRBV4-1 with TRBJ2-1, with a possible D match to TRBD1 (6 bases). V was trimmed by 3 bases and J by 8 bases, leaving 14 bases between them. Germline values: CDR1 MGHRA, CDR2 YSYEKL. This CDR3 comprises 14 residues. DNA of the CDR3: TGCGCCAGCAGCCAGCTAACAGGGTATCATGAGCAGTTCTTC. Protein: CASSQLTGYHEQFF.

The chain carries TRBV4-1 and TRBJ2-7; D possibly corresponds to TRBD1 (6 bases). CDR3 length: 16 residues. Germline CDR1 is MGHRA and CDR2 is YSYEKL. V shed 0 bases and J shed 4 bases, with 16 bases lying between them. In nucleotides, the CDR3 is TGCGCCAGCAGCCAAGAAAGGGTCAGGGGCCAATACGAGCAGTACTTC. Its translation: CASSQERVRGQYEQYF.

This chain connects TRBV11-2 to TRBJ1-5, with a possible D match to TRBD1 (5 bases). V dropped 0 bases and J dropped 6 bases, with 12 bases sitting between them. Germline CDR1 and CDR2: SGHAT and FQNNGV. The CDR3 is 15 residues long. This CDR3 is CASSLESGYGQPQHF. The DNA of the CDR3 is TGTGCCAGCAGCTTAGAGTCAGGGTACGGTCAGCCCCAGCATTTT.

The chain links TRBV11-3 to TRBJ1-6; 7 nucleotides align to TRBD1. Germline lookup yields CDR1 SGHNT and CDR2 YENEEA. V lost 7 bases to trimming and J lost 4 bases; unmatched junction nucleotides: 4. This CDR3 comprises 14 residues. CDR3 residues: CASTSRGYNSPLHF. The CDR3 bases are TGTGCCAGCACCTCCAGGGGGTATAATTCACCCCTCCACTTT.

V and J are TRBV27 and TRBJ2-1; 8 bases fit TRBD2. The CDR3 sequence is 15 residues long. The ends lost 2 bases at V and 12 bases at J; junction bases unmatched: 12. Germline V gene data show CDR1 as MNHEY and CDR2 as SMNVEV (reference sequence). CDR3 residues: CASSLGTSGRSGQFF. The CDR3 DNA reads TGTGCCAGCAGTTTAGGGACTAGTGGAAGGTCGGGGCAGTTCTTC.

A few counts support this clone. The rearrangement joins TRBV5-1 to TRBJ2-1, with 11 bases matching TRBD2. J gave up 5 bases and V 0 bases, and 10 bases lay outside the gene matches. Germline lookup yields CDR1 SGHRS and CDR2 YFSETQ. The CDR3 covers 18 residues. The CDR3, as DNA: TGCGCCAGCAGCTTGGCAGCTAGCGGGGGGCCCACAGACAATGAGCAGTTCTTC. This codes for CASSLAASGGPTDNEQFF.

The DNA of the CDR3 is TGTGCCAGCAGTTTAGGGCACTCCAGTCGGCCCCAGCATTTT. Protein product: CASSLGHSSRPQHF. V and J are TRBV28 and TRBJ1-5; D uncertain. This CDR3 has 14 amino acids. In germline, CDR1 is MDHEN, CDR2 SYDVKM. V lost 2 bases, J lost 9 bases, and 14 bases lay in between.

The gene calls are TRBV19 and TRBJ2-1; a weak D match, TRBD2 (6 bases). Germline V lookup: CDR1 LNHDA, CDR2 SQIVND (reference sequence). This CDR3 spans 15 amino acids. V shed 3 bases and J shed 5 bases, with 14 bases lying between them. The CDR3 bases are TGTGCCAGTAGTATTTTAGCGGAAAGCGACAATGAGCAGTTCTTC. Its protein is CASSILAESDNEQFF. The full variable domain, with the rest looked up from reference TRBV19 and TRBJ2-1, is DGGITQSPKYLFRKEGQNVTLSCEQNLNHDAMYWYRQDPGQGLRLIYYSQIVNDFQKGDIAEGYSVSREKKESFPLTVTSAQKNPTAFYLCASSILAESDNEQFFGPGTRLTVL.

This rearrangement joins TRBV20-1 to TRBJ1-6, with D possibly being TRBD1 (5 bases). The CDR3 is 19 residues long. Germline V gives CDR1 DFQATT, CDR2 SNEGSKA (reference sequence). V was pared by 3 bases and J by 5 bases, with 26 bases between. The CDR3 nucleotides are TGCAGTGCTAGTTGGGGCCCAAAGAACGGCCACCTGAATAATTCACCCCTCCACTTT. Translation: CSASWGPKNGHLNNSPLHF.

V and J are TRBV19 and TRBJ2-7; 9 bases match TRBD2. V dropped 4 bases and J dropped 2; count of bases not matched to a gene: 6. This CDR3 contains 15 residues. Looked up from germline, CDR1 is LNHDA and CDR2 is SQIVND (reference sequence). The CDR3 loop is CASSTIAGATYEQYF. Here the CDR3 DNA reads TGTGCCAGTAGTACTATAGCGGGGGCAACCTACGAGCAGTACTTC.

The chain has TRBV5-1 and TRBJ1-1; D gene ambiguous. The CDR3 loop spans 13 amino acids. CDR1 and CDR2 (germline): SGHRS, YFSETQ. Trimming took off 2 bases at V and 1 base at J, with 6 bases between the two ends. The CDR3 sequence: CASSLAKNTEAFF. The CDR3 DNA follows: TGCGCCAGCAGCTTAGCCAAGAACACTGAAGCTTTCTTT.

J is TRBJ1-1 and V is TRBV11-3; 9 nucleotides agree with TRBD1. V trimming: 4 bases; J trimming: 6 bases; junction bases outside the gene matches: 3. The CDR3 has 13 amino acids. CDR1 and CDR2 (germline): SGHNT, YENEEA. Here the CDR3 reads CASSSRTGAEAFF. In nucleotides, the CDR3 is TGTGCCAGCAGCTCCAGGACAGGGGCTGAAGCTTTCTTT. The full variable domain, its missing parts supplied by reference TRBV11-3 and TRBJ1-1, is EAGVVQSPRYKIIEKKQPVAFWCNPISGHNTLYWYLQNLGQGPELLIRYENEEAVDDSQLPKDRFSAERLKGVDSTLKIQPAELGDSAVYLCASSSRTGAEAFFGQGTRLTVV.

This sequence joins TRBV14 and TRBJ2-7; 9 bases line up with TRBD1. The V gene end was trimmed by 3 bases and the J gene end by 1 base; junction bases not matched to a gene: 4. Germline V lookup: CDR1 SGHDN, CDR2 FVKESK. The CDR3 contains 15 residues. The CDR3 DNA is TGTGCCAGCAGCCACCGGACAGGGGTGTCCTACGAGCAGTACTTC. Its translation is CASSHRTGVSYEQYF.

The CDR3 loop reads CASGLGTTREKLFF. CDR3 DNA: TGCGCCAGCGGTTTGGGGACTACTCGCGAAAAACTGTTTTTT. The J gene is TRBJ1-4, the V gene TRBV5-1, with D possibly matching TRBD1 (5 bases). The CDR3 covers 14 residues. V was shortened by 7 bases and J by 8 bases, with 18 bases between the two germline ends. The germline CDR1 and CDR2 sequences are SGHRS and YFSETQ.

The CDR3 DNA reads TGTGCCAGCAGTTTAGCGGGGGGGCGAGAGACCCAGTACTTC. Translating gives CASSLAGGRETQYF. V usage is TRBV6-5 and J usage is TRBJ2-5, with 11 bases fitting TRBD2. Germline loops: CDR1 MNHEY, CDR2 SVGAGI. V lost 4 bases and J lost 4; bases outside the gene matches: 2. The CDR3 is 14 amino acids.

The genes are TRBV5-1 and TRBJ1-3, with TRBD1 matching over 7 bases. Per the germline V gene, CDR1 is SGHRS and CDR2 is YFSETQ. This CDR3 contains 15 residues. Trimming cost V 0 bases and J 4 bases; bases outside gene matches: 4. The CDR3 DNA is TGCGCCAGCAGCTTGGCCGACAGGGAGGGAAACACCATATATTTT. Protein product: CASSLADREGNTIYF.

The V and J genes are TRBV6-5 and TRBJ2-5; D is unclear. Germline V lookup: CDR1 MNHEY, CDR2 SVGAGI. V lost 6 bases and J 1 base, leaving 12 bases between the germline ends. This CDR3 comprises 14 residues. This CDR3 reads CASSPPWAQETQYF. The CDR3 region has the DNA TGTGCCAGCAGCCCCCCTTGGGCCCAAGAGACCCAGTACTTC.